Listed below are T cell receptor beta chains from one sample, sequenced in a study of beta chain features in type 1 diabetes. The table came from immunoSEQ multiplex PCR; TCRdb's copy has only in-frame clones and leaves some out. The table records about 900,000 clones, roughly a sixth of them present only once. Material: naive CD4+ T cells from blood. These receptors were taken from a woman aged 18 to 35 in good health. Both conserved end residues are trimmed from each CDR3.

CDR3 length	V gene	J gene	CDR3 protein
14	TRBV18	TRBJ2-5	ASSLLPGGARETQY
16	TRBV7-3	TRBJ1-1	ASSLTPRGRQGYTEAF
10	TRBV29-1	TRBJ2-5	SVGRQEETQY
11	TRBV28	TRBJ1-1	ASSTTGNTEAF
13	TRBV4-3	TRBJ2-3	ASSQDRGRRDTQY
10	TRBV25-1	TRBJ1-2	ASSGTVYGYT
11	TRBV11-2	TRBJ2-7	ASSPQGAYEQY
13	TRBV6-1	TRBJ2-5	ASSRNRIPQGTQY
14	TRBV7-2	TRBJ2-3	ASSLTFGQGLDTQY
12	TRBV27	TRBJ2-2	ASTPGGRGGELF
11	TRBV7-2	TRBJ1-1	ASSQLGPTEAF
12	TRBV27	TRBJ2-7	ASSPGTGKHEQY
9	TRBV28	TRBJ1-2	ASRMSYGYT
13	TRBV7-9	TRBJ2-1	ASSPTAGGYNEQF
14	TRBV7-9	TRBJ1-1	ASSLLVGFLEREAF
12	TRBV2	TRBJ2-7	ASRTDRGSYEQY
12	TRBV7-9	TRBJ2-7	ASSFVAGPYEQY
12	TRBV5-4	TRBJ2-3	ASSFPRAGESQY
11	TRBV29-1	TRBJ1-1	SVETQGARRAF